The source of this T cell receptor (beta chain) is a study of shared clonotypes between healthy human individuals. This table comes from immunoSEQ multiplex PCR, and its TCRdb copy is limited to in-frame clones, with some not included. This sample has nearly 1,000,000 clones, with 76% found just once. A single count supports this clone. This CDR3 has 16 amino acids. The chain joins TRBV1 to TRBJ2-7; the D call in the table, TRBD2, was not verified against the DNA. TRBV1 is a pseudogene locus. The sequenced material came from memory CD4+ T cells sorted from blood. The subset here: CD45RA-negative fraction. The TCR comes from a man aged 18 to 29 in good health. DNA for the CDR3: TGCACCAGCAGCCAAGATCTGACCGGGAGGTCCTACGAGCAGTACTTC. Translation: CTSSQDLTGRSYEQYF.